The clone carrying this TCR beta chain was recorded once. The sample originates from a study of CD8 T cells in Susac syndrome. Germline V CDR1 and CDR2: DFQATT, SNEGSKA (reference sequence). This CDR3 is 15 amino acids long. Trimming removed 3 bases at V and 0 bases at J, with 11 bases between. From blood CD8+ and CD4+ T cells, the TCR beta chain was sequenced. Roughly 0.5 to 1 ug RNA was reverse transcribed with random hexamers. The amplification used immunoSEQ multiplex PCR on TCR beta CDR3; it spanned 54 Vbeta and 13 Jbeta. Each CDR3 protein is one row after TCRdb ran MiXCR on the immunoSEQ multiplex PCR reads. Here the sample spans approximately 150,000 distinct CDR3 sequences, about 93% being singletons.

The chain links TRBV20-1 to TRBJ1-4; D gene uncertain. The TCR sequence derives from a human donor in good health. The specimen sequenced was CD4+ T cells from PBMCs. CDR3 residues: CSASDFGATNEKLFF. The CDR3, as DNA: TGCAGTGCTAGTGACTTTGGCGCAACTAATGAAAAACTGTTTTTT.